This TCR beta chain was profiled in a study of immune evolution from preneoplasia to lung adenocarcinoma. The assay was immunoSEQ multiplex PCR, and TCRdb's table has in-frame clones only and misses some. The sample yields several thousand clones, approximately 85% seen once. Germline lookup yields CDR1 SNHLY and CDR2 FYNNEI. The CDR3 is made up of 15 amino acids. V dropped 6 bases and J dropped 7 bases, with 16 bases sitting between them. Resections took place in Japan or China from about 2014 to 2018. The chain combines TRBV2 with TRBJ1-6; TRBD1 might be the D (5 bases). The origin of this receptor is a person aged 50-59 years with lung adenocarcinoma. Material: FFPE invasive lung adenocarcinoma tissue. CDR3 nucleotide sequence: TGTGCCAGCAGGAGCGGGACGGGCGGGAATTCACCCCTCCACTTT. It translates to CASRSGTGGNSPLHF. Looking up the rest from reference TRBV2 and TRBJ1-6 gives the full variable domain: EPEVTQTPSHQVTQMGQEVILRCVPISNHLYFYWYRQILGQKVEFLVSFYNNEISEKSEIFDDQFSVERPDGSNFTLKIRSTKLEDSAMYFCASRSGTGGNSPLHFGNGTRLTVT.